This T cell receptor (beta chain) is drawn from a study of Ad26.COV2.S vaccination and SARS-CoV-2 variants. For the study at large: Donor was in the COV1001 Ad26.COV2.S trial arm. The study gave Ad26.COV2.S intramuscularly, once or twice 56 days apart.

The method was immunoSEQ multiplex PCR; TCRdb's version includes in-frame clones alone and lacks a portion of them. The sample consists of some 450,000 clones, about 92% of them appearing once. Regarding treatment: 15 to 20 received Ad26.COV2.S at low or high dose, single or two shots; about 5 received placebo; per-sample allocation not given. Sample collection was performed on day 63 after the first vaccine or placebo injection. V lost 5 bases and J lost 6; bases outside the gene matches: 8. The CDR3 has 15 amino acids. Germline V lookup: CDR1 SGHTA, CDR2 FQGNSA. To note about this clone: As yet, its antigen is unknown.

Whole-study findings and limits: Spike-specific TCR breadth was greater after Ad26.COV2.S than placebo. Quantification of TCR breadth and depth may have yielded underestimates of total T cell responses.

Sequences were derived from peripheral blood, sampled in a trial of Ad26.COV2.S vaccine versus placebo. The chain links TRBV7-2 to TRBJ2-1; TRBD2 matches at 9 bases. The receptor was isolated from a person aged 18-65 years who received the Ad26.COV2.S COVID-19 vaccine or a placebo. CDR3 DNA: TGTGCCAGCAGCCCCCCAGCAGCGGGGGGCAATGAGCAGTTCTTC. This gives the protein CASSPPAAGGNEQFF.